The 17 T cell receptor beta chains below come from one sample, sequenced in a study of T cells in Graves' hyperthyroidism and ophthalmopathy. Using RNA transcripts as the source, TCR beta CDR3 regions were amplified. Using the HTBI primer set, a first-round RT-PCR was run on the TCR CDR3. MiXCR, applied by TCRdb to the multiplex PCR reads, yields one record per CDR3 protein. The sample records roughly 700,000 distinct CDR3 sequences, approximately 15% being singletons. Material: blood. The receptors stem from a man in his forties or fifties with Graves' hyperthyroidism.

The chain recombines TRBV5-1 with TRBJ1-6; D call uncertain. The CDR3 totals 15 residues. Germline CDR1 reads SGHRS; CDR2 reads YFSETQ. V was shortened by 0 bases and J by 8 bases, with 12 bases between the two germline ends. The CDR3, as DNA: TGCGCCAGCAGCTTGGAGGAGGGCTGGGATTCACCCCTCCACTTT. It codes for CASSLEEGWDSPLHF. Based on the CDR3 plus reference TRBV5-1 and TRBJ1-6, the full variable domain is KAGVTQTPRYLIKTRGQQVTLSCSPISGHRSVSWYQQTPGQGLQFLFEYFSETQRNKGNFPGRFSGRQFSNSRSEMNVSTLELGDSALYLCASSLEEGWDSPLHFGNGTRLTVT.

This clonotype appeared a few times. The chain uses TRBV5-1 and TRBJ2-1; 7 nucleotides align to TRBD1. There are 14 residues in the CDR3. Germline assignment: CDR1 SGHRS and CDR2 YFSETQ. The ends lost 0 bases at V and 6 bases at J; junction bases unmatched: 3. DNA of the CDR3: TGCGCCAGCAGCTTGGTGGGACAGATCAATGAGCAGTTCTTC. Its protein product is CASSLVGQINEQFF. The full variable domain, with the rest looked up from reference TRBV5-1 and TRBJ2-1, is KAGVTQTPRYLIKTRGQQVTLSCSPISGHRSVSWYQQTPGQGLQFLFEYFSETQRNKGNFPGRFSGRQFSNSRSEMNVSTLELGDSALYLCASSLVGQINEQFFGPGTRLTVL.

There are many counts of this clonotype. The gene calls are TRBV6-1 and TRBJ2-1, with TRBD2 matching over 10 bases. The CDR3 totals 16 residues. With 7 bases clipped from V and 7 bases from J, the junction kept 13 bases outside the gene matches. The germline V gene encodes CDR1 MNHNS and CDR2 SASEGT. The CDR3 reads CASMRSGGDYMNEQFF. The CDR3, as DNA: TGTGCCAGCATGAGGAGCGGGGGGGATTATATGAATGAGCAGTTCTTC.

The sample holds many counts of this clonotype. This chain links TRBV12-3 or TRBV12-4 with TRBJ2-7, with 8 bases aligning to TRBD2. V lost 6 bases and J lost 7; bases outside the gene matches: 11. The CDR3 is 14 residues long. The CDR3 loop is CASSWGAGVSEQYF. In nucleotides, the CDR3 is TGTGCCAGCAGCTGGGGAGCGGGAGTAAGTGAGCAGTACTTC.

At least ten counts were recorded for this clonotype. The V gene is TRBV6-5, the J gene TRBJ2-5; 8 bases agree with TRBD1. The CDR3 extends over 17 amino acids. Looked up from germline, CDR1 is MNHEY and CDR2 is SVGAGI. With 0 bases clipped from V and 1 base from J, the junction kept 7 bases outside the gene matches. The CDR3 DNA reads TGTGCCAGCAGTTACTCCCCAGGGGGCTTCCTCCAAGAGACCCAGTACTTC. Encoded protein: CASSYSPGGFLQETQYF.

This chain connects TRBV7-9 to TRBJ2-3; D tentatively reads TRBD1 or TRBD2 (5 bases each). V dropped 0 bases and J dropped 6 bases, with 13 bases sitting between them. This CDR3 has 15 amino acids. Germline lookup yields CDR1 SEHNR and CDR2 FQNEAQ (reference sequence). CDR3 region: CASSLARGVSDTQYF. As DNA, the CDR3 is TGTGCCAGCAGCTTAGCTAGAGGGGTATCCGATACGCAGTATTTT.

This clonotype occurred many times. This CDR3 reads CASRTQGSYGYTF. The CDR3 coding sequence is TGTGCCAGCAGGACACAGGGATCCTATGGCTACACCTTC. The V and J genes are TRBV28 and TRBJ1-2; TRBD1 is a possible D gene (6 bases). Germline V gives CDR1 MDHEN, CDR2 SYDVKM. The germline V and J ends were trimmed by 6 bases and 4 bases, with 12 bases remaining between them. There are 13 residues in the CDR3.

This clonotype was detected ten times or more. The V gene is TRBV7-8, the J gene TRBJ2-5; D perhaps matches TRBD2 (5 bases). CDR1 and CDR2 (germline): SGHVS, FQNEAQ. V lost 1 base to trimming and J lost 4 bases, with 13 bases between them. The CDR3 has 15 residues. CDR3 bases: TGTGCCAGCAGCTTAGAGCGGTTAAGGAGAGAGACCCAGTACTTC. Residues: CASSLERLRRETQYF.

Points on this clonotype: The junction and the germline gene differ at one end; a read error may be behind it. This CDR3 is CASRIQGPNTEAFF. CDR3 nucleotides: TGTGCCAGCAGGATACAAGGGCCGAACACCGAAGCTTTCTTT. V is TRBV12-3 or TRBV12-4 and J is TRBJ1-1; D is ambiguous. The CDR3 covers 14 residues.

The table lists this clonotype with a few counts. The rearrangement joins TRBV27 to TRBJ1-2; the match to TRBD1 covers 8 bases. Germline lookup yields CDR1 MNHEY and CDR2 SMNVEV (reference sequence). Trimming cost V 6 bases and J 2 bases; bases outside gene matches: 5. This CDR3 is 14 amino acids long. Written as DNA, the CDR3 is TGTGCCAGCAGCTTCCACAGGGGGAACTATGGCTACACCTTC. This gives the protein CASSFHRGNYGYTF.

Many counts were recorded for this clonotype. The CDR3 nucleotides read TGTGCCAGCAGTTTTAGGGAGGGTCCGACTGAAGCTTTCTTT. Residues: CASSFREGPTEAFF. The chain uses TRBV12-3 or TRBV12-4 and TRBJ1-1; D unresolved. Trimming shortened V by 3 bases and J by 5 bases, and 13 bases separated the two germline ends. The CDR3 is 14 amino acids.

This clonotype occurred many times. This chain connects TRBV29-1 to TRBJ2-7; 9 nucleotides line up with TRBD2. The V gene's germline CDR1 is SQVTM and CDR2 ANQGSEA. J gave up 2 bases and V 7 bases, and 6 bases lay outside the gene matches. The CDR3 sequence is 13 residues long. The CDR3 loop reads CSGSSGITYEQYF. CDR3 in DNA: TGCAGCGGATCTAGCGGGATCACCTACGAGCAGTACTTC.

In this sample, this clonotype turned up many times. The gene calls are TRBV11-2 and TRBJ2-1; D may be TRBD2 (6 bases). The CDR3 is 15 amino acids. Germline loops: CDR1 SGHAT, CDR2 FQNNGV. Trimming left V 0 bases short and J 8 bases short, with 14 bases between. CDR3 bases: TGTGCCAGCAGCTTAGAGGGGCGGGAATGGGATGAGCAGTTCTTC. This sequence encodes CASSLEGREWDEQFF.

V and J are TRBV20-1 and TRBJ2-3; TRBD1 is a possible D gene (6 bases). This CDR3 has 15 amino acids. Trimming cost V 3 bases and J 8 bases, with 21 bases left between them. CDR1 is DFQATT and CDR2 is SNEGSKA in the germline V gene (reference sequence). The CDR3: CSASDRSGFRGTQYF. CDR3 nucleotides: TGCAGTGCTAGTGACAGGTCGGGCTTTAGGGGTACGCAGTATTTT.

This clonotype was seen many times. CDR3 coding DNA: TGTGCCATCAGTGATACCGTTATTTCCGAAGCTTTCTTT. As protein: CAISDTVISEAFF. The J gene is TRBJ1-1, the V gene TRBV10-3; D ambiguous. Trimming left V 3 bases short and J 8 bases short, with 13 bases between. The CDR3 is 13 residues long. CDR1 is ENHRY and CDR2 is SYGVKD in the germline V gene.

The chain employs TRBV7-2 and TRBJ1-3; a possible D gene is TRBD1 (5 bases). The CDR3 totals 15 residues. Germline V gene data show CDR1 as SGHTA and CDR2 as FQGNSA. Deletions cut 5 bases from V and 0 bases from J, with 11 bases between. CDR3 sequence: CASSPRTSSGNTIYF. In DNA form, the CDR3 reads TGTGCCAGCAGCCCACGGACAAGCTCTGGAAACACCATATATTTT.

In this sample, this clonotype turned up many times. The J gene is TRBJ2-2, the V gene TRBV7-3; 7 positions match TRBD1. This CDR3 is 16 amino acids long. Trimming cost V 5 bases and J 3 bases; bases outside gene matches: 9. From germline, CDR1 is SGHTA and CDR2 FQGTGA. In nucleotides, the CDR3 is TGTGCCAGCAGCCAATCCGGGACAGTTTACACCGGGGAGCTGTTTTTT. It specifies CASSQSGTVYTGELFF.